The 2 T cell receptor beta chains below all came from one sample that was sequenced in a study of T cell changes during pregnancy in multiple sclerosis. Some clones are missing from TCRdb's copy, which holds only in-frame ones; the method was immunoSEQ multiplex PCR. The sample consists of 85,000 to 90,000 clones, approximately 93% of them appearing once. Specimen: peripheral blood, collected after pregnancy. Receptor source: a female donor in good health, enrolled as a control in a pregnancy study.

The chain carries TRBV6-4 and TRBJ1-5; D call uncertain. The V end lost 4 bases, the J end lost 4 bases, and 8 bases lay between the germline ends. The germline V gene has CDR1 MRHNA and CDR2 SNTAGT. The CDR3 runs 13 residues. CDR3 loop: CASSVELNQPQHF. CDR3 in DNA: TGTGCCAGCAGTGTGGAGCTAAATCAGCCCCAGCATTTT.

This rearrangement joins TRBV6-5 to TRBJ1-4; D gene uncertain. Germline CDR1 and CDR2: MNHEY and SVGAGI. CDR3 length: 15 amino acids. The V gene lost 10 bases and the J gene lost 3 bases, with 18 bases spanning the gap. CDR3: CATGAPSMANEKLFF. The DNA for the CDR3 is TGTGCCACCGGTGCCCCGTCGATGGCTAATGAAAAACTGTTTTTT.